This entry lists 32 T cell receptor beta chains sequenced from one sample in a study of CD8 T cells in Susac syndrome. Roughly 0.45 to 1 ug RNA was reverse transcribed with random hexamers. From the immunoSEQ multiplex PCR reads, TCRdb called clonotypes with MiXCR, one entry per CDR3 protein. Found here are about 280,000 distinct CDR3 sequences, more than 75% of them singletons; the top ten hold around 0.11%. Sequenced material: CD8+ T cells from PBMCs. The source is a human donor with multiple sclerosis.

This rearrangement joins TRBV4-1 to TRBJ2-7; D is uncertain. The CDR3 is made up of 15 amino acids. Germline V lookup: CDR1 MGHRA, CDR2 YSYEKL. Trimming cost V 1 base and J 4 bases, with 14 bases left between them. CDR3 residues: CASSQAPNIGYEQYF. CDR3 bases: TGCGCCAGCAGCCAAGCCCCCAACATTGGGTACGAGCAGTACTTC.

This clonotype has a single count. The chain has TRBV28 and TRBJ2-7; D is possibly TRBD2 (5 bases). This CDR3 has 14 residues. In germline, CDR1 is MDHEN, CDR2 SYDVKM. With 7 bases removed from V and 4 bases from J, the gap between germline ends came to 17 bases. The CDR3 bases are TGTGCCAGCACCCCATTGATGGGCGGGTACGAGCAGTACTTC. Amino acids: CASTPLMGGYEQYF.

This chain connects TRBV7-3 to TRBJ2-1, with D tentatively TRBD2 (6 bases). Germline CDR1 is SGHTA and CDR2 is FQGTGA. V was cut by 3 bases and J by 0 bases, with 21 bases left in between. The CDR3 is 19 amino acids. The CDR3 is CASSFPLDLPGASYNEQFF. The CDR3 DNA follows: TGTGCCAGCAGCTTCCCTCTGGATTTGCCGGGAGCCTCCTACAATGAGCAGTTCTTC.

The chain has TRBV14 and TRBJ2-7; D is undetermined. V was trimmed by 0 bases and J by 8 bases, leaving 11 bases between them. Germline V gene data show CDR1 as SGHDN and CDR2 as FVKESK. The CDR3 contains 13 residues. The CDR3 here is CASSQEGSPQQYF. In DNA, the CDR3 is TGTGCCAGCAGCCAAGAAGGAAGTCCCCAGCAGTACTTC.

In nucleotides, the CDR3 is TGTGCCACGGGCTACTCCTACAATGAGCAGTTCTTC. Protein sequence: CATGYSYNEQFF. V usage is TRBV7-6 and J usage is TRBJ2-1; D ambiguous. The CDR3 extends over 12 amino acids. The V end lost 10 bases, the J end lost 0 bases, and 7 bases lay between the germline ends. The germline V gene has CDR1 SGHVS and CDR2 FNYEAQ.

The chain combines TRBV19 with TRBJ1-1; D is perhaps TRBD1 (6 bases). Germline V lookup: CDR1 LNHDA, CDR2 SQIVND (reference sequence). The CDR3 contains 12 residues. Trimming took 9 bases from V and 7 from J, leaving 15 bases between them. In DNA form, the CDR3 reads TGTGCCAGCTTACAGGGTCCTCATGAAGCTTTCTTT. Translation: CASLQGPHEAFF.

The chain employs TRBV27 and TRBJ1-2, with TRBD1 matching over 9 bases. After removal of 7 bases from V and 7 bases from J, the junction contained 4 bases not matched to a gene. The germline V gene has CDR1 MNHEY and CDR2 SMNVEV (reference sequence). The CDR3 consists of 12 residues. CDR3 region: CASTDRGGGYTF. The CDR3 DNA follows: TGTGCCAGCACGGACAGGGGTGGTGGCTACACCTTC.

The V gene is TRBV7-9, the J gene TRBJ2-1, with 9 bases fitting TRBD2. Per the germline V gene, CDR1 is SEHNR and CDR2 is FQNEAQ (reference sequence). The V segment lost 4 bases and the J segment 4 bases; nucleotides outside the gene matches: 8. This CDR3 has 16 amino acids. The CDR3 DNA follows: TGTGCCAGCAGCTCTGCGGGGACTAGCCTATACAATGAGCAGTTCTTC. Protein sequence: CASSSAGTSLYNEQFF.

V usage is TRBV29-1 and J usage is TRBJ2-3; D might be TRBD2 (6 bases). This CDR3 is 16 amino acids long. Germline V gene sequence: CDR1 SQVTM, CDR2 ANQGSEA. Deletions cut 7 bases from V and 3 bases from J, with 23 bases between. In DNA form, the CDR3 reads TGCAGCGCCCGAGGGGATACGGGAGCAATGACAGATACGCAGTATTTT. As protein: CSARGDTGAMTDTQYF.

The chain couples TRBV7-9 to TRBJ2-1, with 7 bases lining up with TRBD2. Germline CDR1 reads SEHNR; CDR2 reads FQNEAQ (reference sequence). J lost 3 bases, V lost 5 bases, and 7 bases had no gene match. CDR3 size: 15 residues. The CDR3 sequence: CASSAPSGVYNEQFF. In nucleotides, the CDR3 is TGTGCCAGCAGCGCCCCTAGCGGAGTCTACAATGAGCAGTTCTTC.

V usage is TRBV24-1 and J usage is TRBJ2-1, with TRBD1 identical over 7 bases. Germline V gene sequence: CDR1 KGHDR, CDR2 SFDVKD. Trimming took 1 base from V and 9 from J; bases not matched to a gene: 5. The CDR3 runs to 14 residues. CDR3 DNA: TGTGCCACCAGTGATTTCGGACAGGACGGTGAGCAGTTCTTC. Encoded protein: CATSDFGQDGEQFF.

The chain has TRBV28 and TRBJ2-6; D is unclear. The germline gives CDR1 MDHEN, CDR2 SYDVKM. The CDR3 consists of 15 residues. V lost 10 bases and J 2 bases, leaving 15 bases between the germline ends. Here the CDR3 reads CATYGDLTGANVLTF. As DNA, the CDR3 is TGTGCCACCTACGGAGATCTTACTGGGGCCAACGTCCTGACTTTC.

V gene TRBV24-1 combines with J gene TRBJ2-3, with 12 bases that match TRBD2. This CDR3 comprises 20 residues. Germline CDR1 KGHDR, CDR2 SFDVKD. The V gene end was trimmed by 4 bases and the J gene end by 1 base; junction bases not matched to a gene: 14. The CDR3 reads CATSEPSLAGGPFGTDTQYF. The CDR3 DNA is TGTGCCACCAGTGAACCCTCCCTAGCGGGAGGGCCCTTCGGCACAGATACGCAGTATTTT.

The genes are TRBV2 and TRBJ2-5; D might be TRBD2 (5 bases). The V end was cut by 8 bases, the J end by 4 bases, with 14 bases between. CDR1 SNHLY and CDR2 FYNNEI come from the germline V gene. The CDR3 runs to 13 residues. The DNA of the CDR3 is TGTGCCAGCTATATCGGAGAGGGAGAGACCCAGTACTTC. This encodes CASYIGEGETQYF.

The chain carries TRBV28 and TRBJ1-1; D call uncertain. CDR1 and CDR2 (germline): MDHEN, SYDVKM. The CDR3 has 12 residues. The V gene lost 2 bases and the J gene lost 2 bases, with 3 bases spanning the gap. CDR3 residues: CASSLLNTEAFF. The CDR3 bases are TGTGCCAGCAGTTTACTTAACACTGAAGCTTTCTTT.

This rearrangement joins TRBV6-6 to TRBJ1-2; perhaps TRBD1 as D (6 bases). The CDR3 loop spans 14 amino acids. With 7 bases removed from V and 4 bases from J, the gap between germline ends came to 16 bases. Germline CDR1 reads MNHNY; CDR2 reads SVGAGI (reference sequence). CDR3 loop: CASILYGQPYGYTF. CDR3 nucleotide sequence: TGTGCCAGCATCCTCTACGGACAGCCCTATGGCTACACCTTC.

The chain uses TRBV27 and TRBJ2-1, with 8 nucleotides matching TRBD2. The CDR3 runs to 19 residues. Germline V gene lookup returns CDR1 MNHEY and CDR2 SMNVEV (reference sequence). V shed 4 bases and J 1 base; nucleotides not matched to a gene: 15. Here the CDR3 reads CASSSLSAGTRGSYNEQFF. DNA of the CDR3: TGTGCCAGCAGTTCCCTTAGCGCCGGGACTAGGGGATCCTACAATGAGCAGTTCTTC.

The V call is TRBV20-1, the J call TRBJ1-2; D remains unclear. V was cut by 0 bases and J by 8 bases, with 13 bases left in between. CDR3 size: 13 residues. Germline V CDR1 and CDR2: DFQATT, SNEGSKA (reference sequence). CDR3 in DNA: TGCAGTGCTAGAGAAAAGGGCTACGGGGGCTACACCTTC. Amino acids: CSAREKGYGGYTF.

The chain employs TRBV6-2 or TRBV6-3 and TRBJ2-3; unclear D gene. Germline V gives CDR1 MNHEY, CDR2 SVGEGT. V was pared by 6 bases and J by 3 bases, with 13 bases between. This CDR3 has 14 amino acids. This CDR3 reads CASSLRAATDTQYF. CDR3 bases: TGTGCCAGCAGCCTCCGAGCAGCAACAGATACGCAGTATTTT.

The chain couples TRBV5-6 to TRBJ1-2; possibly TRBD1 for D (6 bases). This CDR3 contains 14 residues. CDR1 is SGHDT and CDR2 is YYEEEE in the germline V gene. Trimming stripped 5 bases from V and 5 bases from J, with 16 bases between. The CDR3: CASSAGTSAYGYTF. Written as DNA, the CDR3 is TGTGCCAGCAGTGCCGGGACATCGGCATATGGCTACACCTTC.

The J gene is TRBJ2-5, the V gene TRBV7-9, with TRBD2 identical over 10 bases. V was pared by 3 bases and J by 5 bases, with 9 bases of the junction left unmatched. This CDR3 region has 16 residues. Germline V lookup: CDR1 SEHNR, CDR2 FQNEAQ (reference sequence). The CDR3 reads CASSFGPLAGAETQYF. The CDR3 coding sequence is TGTGCCAGCAGCTTTGGCCCCCTAGCGGGAGCGGAGACCCAGTACTTC.

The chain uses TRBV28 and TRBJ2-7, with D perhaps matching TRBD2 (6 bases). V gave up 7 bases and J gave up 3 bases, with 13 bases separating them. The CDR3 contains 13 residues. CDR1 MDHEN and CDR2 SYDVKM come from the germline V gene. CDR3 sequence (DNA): TGTGCCAGCAAGGAGGGAATGCACTACGAGCAGTACTTC. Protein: CASKEGMHYEQYF.

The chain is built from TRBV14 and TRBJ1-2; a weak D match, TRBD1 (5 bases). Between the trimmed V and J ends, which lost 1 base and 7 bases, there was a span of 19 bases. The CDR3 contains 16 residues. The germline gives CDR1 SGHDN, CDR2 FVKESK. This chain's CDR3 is CASSQAFGKRGGGYTF. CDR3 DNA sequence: TGTGCCAGCAGCCAAGCGTTCGGTAAAAGGGGCGGTGGCTACACCTTC.

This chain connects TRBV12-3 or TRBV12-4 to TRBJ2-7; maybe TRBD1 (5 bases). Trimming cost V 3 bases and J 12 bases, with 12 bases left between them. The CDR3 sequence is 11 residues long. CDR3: CASSFGALPYF. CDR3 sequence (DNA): TGTGCCAGCAGTTTTGGGGCTCTCCCGTACTTC.

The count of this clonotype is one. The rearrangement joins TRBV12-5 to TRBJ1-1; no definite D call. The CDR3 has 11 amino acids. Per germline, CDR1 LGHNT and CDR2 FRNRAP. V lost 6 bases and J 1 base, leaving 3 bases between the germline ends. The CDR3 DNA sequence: TGTGCTAGTGGACAGAACACTGAAGCTTTCTTT. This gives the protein CASGQNTEAFF.

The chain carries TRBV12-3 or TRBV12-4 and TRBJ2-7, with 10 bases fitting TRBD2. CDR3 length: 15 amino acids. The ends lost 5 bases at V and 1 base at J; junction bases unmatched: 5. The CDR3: CASSPGLAFSYEQYF. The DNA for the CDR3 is TGTGCCAGCAGTCCGGGACTAGCGTTTTCCTACGAGCAGTACTTC.

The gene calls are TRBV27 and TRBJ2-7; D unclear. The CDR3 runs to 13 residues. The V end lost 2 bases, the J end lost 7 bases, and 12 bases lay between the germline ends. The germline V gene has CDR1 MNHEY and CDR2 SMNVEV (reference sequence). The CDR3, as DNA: TGTGCCAGCAGTTTACTGGCGAGTGAAGAGCAGTACTTC. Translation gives CASSLLASEEQYF.

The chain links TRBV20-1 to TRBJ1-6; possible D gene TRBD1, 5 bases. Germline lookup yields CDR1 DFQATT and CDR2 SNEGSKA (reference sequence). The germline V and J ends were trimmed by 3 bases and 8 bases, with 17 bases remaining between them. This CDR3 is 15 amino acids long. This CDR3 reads CSASWRQGRDSPLHF. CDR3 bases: TGCAGTGCTAGTTGGCGGCAGGGACGAGATTCACCCCTCCACTTT.

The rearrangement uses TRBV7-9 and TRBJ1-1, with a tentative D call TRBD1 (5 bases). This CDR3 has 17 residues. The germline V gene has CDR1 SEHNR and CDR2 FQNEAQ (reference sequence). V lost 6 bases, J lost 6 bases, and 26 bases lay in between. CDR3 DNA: TGTGCCAGCAGTATTAGGTGGGGGACCGTTAACCGGCCTGAAGCTTTCTTT. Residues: CASSIRWGTVNRPEAFF. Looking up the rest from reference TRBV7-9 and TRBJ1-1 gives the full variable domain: DTGVSQNPRHKITKRGQNVTFRCDPISEHNRLYWYRQTLGQGPEFLTYFQNEAQLEKSRLLSDRFSAERPKGSFSTLEIQRTEQGDSAMYLCASSIRWGTVNRPEAFFGQGTRLTVV.

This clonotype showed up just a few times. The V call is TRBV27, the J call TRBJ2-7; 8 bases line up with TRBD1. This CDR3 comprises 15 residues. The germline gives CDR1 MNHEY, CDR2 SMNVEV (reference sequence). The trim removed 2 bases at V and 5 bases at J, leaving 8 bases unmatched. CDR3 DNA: TGTGCCAGCAGTTTAATTTGGACAGGGAGGAACGAGCAGTACTTC. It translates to CASSLIWTGRNEQYF.

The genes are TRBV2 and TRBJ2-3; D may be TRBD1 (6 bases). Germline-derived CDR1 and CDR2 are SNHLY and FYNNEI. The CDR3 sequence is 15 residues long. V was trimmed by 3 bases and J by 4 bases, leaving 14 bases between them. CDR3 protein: CASSDPKGDADTQYF. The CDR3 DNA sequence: TGTGCCAGCAGTGACCCGAAGGGGGATGCAGATACGCAGTATTTT.

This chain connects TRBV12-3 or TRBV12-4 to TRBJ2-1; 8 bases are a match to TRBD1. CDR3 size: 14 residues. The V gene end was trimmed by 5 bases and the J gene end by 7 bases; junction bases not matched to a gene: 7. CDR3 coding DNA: TGTGCCAGCAGTCCCGGACAGGGAAGGAATGAGCAGTTCTTC. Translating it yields CASSPGQGRNEQFF.